Sequencing of this TCR beta chain was carried out in a study of Graves' ophthalmopathy and Graves' hyperthyroidism. For repertoire sequencing, the TCR beta CDR3 regions were amplified from RNA transcripts. The workflow started with a first-round RT-PCR run with HTBI primers and then moved on to a second-round multiplex PCR. In TCRdb, the multiplex PCR reads were re-called with MiXCR into one record per CDR3 protein. Here the sample spans hundreds of thousands of distinct CDR3 sequences, roughly 21% being singletons. V lost 5 bases, J lost 5 bases, and 12 bases stayed unmatched. This CDR3 comprises 16 residues.

V gene TRBV12-3 or TRBV12-4 combines with J gene TRBJ1-1; 9 bases map to TRBD1. Sequences were obtained from peripheral blood. This TCR came from a young woman with stable Graves' hyperthyroidism. Here the CDR3 reads CASSPGPGQGWTEAFF. DNA of the CDR3: TGTGCCAGCAGTCCGGGTCCGGGACAGGGTTGGACTGAAGCTTTCTTT.